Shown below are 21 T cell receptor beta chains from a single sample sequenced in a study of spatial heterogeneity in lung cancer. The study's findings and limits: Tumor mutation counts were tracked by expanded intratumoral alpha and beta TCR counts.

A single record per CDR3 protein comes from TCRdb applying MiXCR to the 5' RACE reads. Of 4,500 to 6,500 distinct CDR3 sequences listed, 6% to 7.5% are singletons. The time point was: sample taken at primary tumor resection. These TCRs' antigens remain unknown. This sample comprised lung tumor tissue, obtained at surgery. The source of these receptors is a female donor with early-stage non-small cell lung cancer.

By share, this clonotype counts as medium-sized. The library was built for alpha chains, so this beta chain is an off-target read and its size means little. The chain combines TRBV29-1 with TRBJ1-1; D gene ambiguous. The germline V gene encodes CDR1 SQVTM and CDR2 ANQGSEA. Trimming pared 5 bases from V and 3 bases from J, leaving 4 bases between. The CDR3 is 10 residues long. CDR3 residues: CSVPDTEAFF. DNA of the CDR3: TGCAGCGTTCCGGACACTGAAGCTTTCTTT.

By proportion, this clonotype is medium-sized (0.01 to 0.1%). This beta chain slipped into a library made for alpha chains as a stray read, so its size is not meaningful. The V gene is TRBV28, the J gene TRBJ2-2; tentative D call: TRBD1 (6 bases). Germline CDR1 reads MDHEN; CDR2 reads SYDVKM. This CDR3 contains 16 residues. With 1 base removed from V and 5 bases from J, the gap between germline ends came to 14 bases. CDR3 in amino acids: CASSLLAGVWTGELFF. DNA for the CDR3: TGTGCCAGCAGTTTATTGGCAGGGGTCTGGACCGGGGAGCTGTTTTTT.

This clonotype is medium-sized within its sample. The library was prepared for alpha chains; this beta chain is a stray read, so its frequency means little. The CDR3 here is CATSDLGIGSHEQYF. The CDR3 DNA is TGTGCCACCAGTGATTTGGGAATCGGGAGCCACGAGCAGTACTTC. This chain links TRBV24-1 with TRBJ2-7, with a weak D call TRBD2 (6 bases). Germline V gene sequence: CDR1 KGHDR, CDR2 SFDVKD. The length of the CDR3 is 15 residues. V gave up 0 bases and J gave up 5 bases, with 13 bases separating them.

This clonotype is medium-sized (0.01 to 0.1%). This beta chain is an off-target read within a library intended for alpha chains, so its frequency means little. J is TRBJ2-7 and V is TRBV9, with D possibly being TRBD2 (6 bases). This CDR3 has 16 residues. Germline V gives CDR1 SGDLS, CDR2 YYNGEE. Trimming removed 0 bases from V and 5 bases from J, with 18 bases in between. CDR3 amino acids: CASSVGFDRETNEQYF. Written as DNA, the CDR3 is TGTGCCAGCAGCGTAGGGTTTGACCGGGAGACAAACGAGCAGTACTTC.

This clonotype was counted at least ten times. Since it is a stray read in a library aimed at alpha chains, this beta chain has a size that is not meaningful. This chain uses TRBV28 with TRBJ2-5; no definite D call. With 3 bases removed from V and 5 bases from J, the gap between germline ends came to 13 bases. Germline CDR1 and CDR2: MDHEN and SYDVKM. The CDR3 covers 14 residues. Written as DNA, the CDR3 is TGTGCCAGCAGTTTGGTCGATGGTTACGAGACCCAGTACTTC. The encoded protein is CASSLVDGYETQYF.

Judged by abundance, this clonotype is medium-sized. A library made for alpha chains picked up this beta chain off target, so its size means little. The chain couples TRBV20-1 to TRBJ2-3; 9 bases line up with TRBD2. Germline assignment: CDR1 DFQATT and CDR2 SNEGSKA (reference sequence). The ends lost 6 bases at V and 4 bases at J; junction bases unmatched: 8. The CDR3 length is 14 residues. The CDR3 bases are TGCAGTGCCCAAAGCGGGGGGCCGGCAGATACGCAGTATTTT. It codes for CSAQSGGPADTQYF.

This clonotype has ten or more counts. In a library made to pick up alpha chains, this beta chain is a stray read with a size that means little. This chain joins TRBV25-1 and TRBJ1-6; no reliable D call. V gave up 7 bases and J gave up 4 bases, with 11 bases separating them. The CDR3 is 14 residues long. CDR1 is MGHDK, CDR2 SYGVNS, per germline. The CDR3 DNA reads TGTGCCAGCACAGGTCATCCTTATAATTCACCCCTCCACTTT. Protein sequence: CASTGHPYNSPLHF.

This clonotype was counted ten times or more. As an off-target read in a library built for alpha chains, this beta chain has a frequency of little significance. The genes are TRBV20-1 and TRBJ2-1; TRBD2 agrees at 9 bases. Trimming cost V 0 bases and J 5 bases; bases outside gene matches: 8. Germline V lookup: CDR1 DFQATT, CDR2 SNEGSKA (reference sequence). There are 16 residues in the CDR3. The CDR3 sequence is CSARDPVRGGNNEQFF. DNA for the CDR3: TGCAGTGCTAGAGATCCCGTGCGGGGGGGCAACAATGAGCAGTTCTTC.

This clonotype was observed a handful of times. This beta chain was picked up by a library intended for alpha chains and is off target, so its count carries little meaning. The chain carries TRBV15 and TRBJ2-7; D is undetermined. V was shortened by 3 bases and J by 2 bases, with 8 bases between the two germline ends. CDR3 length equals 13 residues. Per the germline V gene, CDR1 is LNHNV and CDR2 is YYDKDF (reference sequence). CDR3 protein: CATSSTPPYEQYF. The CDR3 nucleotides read TGTGCCACCAGCAGTACTCCCCCCTACGAGCAGTACTTC.

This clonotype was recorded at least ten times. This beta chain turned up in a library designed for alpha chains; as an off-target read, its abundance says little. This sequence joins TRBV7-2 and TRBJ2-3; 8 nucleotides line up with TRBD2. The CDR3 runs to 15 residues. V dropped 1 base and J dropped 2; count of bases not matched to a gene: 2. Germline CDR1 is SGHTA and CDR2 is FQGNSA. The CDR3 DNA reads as TGTGCCAGCAGCTTAGTTAGCGGGGTCACAGATACGCAGTATTTT. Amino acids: CASSLVSGVTDTQYF.

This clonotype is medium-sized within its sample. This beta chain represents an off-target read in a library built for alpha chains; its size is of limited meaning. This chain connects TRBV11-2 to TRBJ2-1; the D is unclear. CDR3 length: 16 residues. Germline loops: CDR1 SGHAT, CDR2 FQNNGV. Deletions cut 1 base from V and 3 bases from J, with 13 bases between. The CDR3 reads CASSLAGGDVYNEQFF. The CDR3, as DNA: TGTGCCAGCAGCTTAGCGGGTGGTGATGTCTACAATGAGCAGTTCTTC.

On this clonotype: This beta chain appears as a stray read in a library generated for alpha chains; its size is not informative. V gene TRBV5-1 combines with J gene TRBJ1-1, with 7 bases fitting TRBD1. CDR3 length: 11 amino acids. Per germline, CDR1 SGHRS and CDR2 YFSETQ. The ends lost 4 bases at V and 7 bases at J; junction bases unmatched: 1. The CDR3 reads CASSRDSEAFF. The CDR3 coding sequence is TGCGCCAGCAGCAGGGACAGTGAAGCTTTCTTT. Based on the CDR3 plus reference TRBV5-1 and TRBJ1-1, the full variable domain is KAGVTQTPRYLIKTRGQQVTLSCSPISGHRSVSWYQQTPGQGLQFLFEYFSETQRNKGNFPGRFSGRQFSNSRSEMNVSTLELGDSALYLCASSRDSEAFFGQGTRLTVV.

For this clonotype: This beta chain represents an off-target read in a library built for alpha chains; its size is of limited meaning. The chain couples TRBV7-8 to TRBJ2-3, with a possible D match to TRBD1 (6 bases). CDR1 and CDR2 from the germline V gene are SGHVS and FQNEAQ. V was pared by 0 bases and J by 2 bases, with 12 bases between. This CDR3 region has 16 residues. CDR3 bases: TGTGCCAGCAGCTTAGCGGTAGGGGGATTCACAGATACGCAGTATTTT. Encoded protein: CASSLAVGGFTDTQYF.

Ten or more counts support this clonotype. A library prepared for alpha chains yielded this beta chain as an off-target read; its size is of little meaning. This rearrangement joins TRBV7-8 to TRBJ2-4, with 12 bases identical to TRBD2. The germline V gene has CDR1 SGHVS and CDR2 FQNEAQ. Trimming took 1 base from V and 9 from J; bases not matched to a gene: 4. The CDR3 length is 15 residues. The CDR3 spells CASSLGSSGGGIQYF. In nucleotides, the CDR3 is TGTGCCAGCAGCTTAGGGTCTAGCGGGGGGGGCATTCAGTACTTC. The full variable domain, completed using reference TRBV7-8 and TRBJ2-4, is GAGVSQSPRYKVAKRGQDVALRCDPISGHVSLFWYQQALGQGPEFLTYFQNEAQLDKSGLPSDRFFAERPEGSVSTLKIQRTQQEDSAVYLCASSLGSSGGGIQYFGAGTRLSVL.

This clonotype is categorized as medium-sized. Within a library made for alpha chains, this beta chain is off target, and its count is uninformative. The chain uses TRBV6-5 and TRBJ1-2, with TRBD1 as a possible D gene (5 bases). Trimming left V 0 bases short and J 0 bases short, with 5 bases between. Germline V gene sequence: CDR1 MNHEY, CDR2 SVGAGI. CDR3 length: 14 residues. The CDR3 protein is CASSYSRANYGYTF. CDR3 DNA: TGTGCCAGCAGTTACTCCAGGGCTAACTATGGCTACACCTTC.

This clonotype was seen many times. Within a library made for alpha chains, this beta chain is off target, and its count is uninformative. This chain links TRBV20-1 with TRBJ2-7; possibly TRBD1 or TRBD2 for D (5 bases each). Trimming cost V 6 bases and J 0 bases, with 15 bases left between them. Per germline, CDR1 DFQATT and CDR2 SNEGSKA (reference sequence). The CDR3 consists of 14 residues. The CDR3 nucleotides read TGCAGTGCAGCCGGGGCCCGAAGCTCCTACGAGCAGTACGTC. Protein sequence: CSAAGARSSYEQYV.

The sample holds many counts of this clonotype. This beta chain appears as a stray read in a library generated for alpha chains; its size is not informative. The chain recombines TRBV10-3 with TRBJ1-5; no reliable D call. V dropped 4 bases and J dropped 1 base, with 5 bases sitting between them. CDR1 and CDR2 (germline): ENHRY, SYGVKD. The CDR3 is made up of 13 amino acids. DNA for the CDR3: TGTGCCATCAGTGTTGAAAGCAATCAGCCCCAGCATTTT. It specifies CAISVESNQPQHF.

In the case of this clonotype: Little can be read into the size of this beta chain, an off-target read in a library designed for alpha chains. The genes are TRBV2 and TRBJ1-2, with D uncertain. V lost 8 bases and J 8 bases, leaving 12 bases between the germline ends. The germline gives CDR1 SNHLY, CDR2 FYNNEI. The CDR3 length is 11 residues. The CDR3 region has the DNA TGTGCCAGCCTCAGCATAGGGGGCTACACCTTC. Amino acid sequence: CASLSIGGYTF.

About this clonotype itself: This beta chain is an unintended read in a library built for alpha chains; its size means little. In nucleotides, the CDR3 is TGTGCCAGCAGCGGTAGGGACTACGTGGAGACCCAGTACTTC. It encodes CASSGRDYVETQYF. The gene calls are TRBV7-2 and TRBJ2-5; 7 bases are a match to TRBD2. The CDR3 is made up of 14 amino acids. CDR1 SGHTA and CDR2 FQGNSA come from the germline V gene. The ends lost 5 bases at V and 5 bases at J; junction bases unmatched: 8.

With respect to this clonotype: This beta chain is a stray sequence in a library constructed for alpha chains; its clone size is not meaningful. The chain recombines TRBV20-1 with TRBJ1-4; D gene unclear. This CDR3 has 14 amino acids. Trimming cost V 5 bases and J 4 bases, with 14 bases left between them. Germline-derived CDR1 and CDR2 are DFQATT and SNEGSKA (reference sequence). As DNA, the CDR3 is TGCAGTGCTCAACCCCCGACGGGTAATGAAAAACTGTTTTTT. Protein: CSAQPPTGNEKLFF.

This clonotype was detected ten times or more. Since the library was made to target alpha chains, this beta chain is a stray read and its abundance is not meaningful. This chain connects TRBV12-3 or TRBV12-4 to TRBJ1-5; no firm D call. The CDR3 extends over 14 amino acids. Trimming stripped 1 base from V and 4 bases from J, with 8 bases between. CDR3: CASSLGLMNQPQHF. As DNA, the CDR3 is TGTGCCAGCAGTTTAGGACTCATGAATCAGCCCCAGCATTTT.